The rows below give T cell receptor beta chains drawn from one sample of a study of tumor-infiltrating lymphocytes in primary liver carcinoma. One entry per CDR3 protein, called by TCRdb with MiXCR from the multiplex PCR reads. In the table there are roughly 120,000 distinct CDR3 sequences, 64% of which are singletons. Sequencing was performed on liver tumor tissue from sampling region 3. The receptor source for this set is a woman aged 55-75 years with primary liver carcinoma and hepatitis B virus infection. Each CDR3 is given with its conserved first and last residue. The D gene is left open where the match is weak. For some rows the clone size is stated as once, few or many, or as a class when expanded; others skip it.

>TRBJ2-7|NA|TRBV4-1|NA
CAGSHPNSYKQYF
TGCGCCGGCAGCCATCCTAACTCCTACAAGCAGTACTTC
>TRBJ2-7|NA|TRBV20-1|TRBD2
CSARPRTSGIVYEQYF
TGCAGTGCTAGGCCCAGGACTAGCGGGATTGTTTACGAGCAGTACTTC
>TRBJ2-3|NA|TRBV11-3|TRBD2
CAGNFRTSTDTPYF
TGTGCCGGCAACTTCAGGACTAGCACAGATACGCCGTATTTT
>TRBJ2-3|NA|TRBV6-5|TRBD2
CASRGGGLDTLYF
TGTGCCAGCAGAGGCGGGGGACTTGATACGCTGTATTTT
>TRBJ2-4|NA|TRBV11-1|TRBD2
CANSLGGSVKSIQYF
TGTGCCAACAGCTTAGGCGGGAGTGTCAAAAGCATTCAGTACTTC
>TRBJ2-6|NA|TRBV6-5|NA
CASSSRTAGANILTF
TGTGCCAGCAGTTCTAGGACAGCTGGGGCCAACATCCTGACTTTC
>TRBJ2-1|NA|TRBV2|NA
CASSDRGRGGEQFF
TGTGCCAGTAGTGATAGGGGTCGGGGTGGAGAGCAGTTCTTC
>TRBJ2-7|NA|TRBV20-1|TRBD2
CSARGTSGIQQYF
TGCAGTGCTAGAGGGACTAGCGGGATCCAGCAGTACTTC
>TRBJ2-5|once|TRBV7-9|TRBD2
CASSFIAGGSREAQYF
TGTGCCAGCAGCTTTATAGCGGGAGGATCGCGAGAGGCCCAGTACTTC
>TRBJ2-1|many|TRBV29-1|NA
CSQRHSNNEQFF
TGCAGTCAAAGACACAGCAACAATGAGCAGTTCTTC
>TRBJ1-3|NA|TRBV11-2|NA
CASSIDIGDAIYF
TGTGCCAGCAGCATCGATATAGGGGACGCCATATATTTT
>TRBJ2-2|NA|TRBV5-1|NA
CASSSDAWNSGELFF
TGCGCCAGCAGCTCGGACGCGTGGAACAGCGGGGAGCTGTTTTTT
>TRBJ2-7|NA|TRBV28|TRBD1
CASSTSLPGQVYEQYF
TGTGCCAGCAGCACATCATTACCGGGACAGGTATACGAACAGTACTTC
>TRBJ2-7|NA|TRBV6-1|NA
CAGSLYGQYF
TGTGCCGGTTCCCTTTACGGGCAGTACTTC
>TRBJ2-7|NA|TRBV7-9|TRBD2
CASSLGSSGSLFEQYF
TGTGCCAGCAGCTTAGGGAGTAGCGGGAGTTTGTTCGAGCAGTACTTC
>TRBJ2-1|NA|TRBV7-9|TRBD2
CVSSRRMGLVLGEQFF
TGTGTCAGCAGCCGCAGAATGGGACTAGTACTGGGTGAGCAGTTCTTC
>TRBJ2-3|NA|TRBV11-3|NA
CASRFGTWFTDTQYF
TGTGCCAGCAGGTTCGGGACATGGTTCACAGATACGCAGTATTTT
>TRBJ2-2|NA|TRBV11-2|NA
CARNRERAGELFF
TGTGCCAGGAACCGCGAGAGGGCCGGGGAGCTGTTTTTT
>TRBJ2-7|NA|TRBV11-2|NA
CVSSLVDERYF
TGTGTCAGCAGCTTAGTAGACGAGCGGTACTTC
>TRBJ2-3|few|TRBV5-1|NA
CSSSLVGRIDTQYF
TGCTCCAGCAGCTTGGTGGGGAGGATAGATACGCAGTATTTT
>TRBJ2-7|NA|TRBV12-3/TRBV12-4|NA
CASSLRTCEQYF
TGTGCCAGCAGTCTCAGAACGTGCGAGCAGTACTTC
>TRBJ1-1|many|TRBV6-6|NA
CASREGHLNTEAFF
TGTGCCAGCAGAGAAGGACATTTGAACACTGAAGCTTTCTTT
>TRBJ1-3|many|TRBV28|NA
CASSFRGVRRGGDGNTIYF
TGTGCCAGCAGTTTTCGGGGGGTCCGAAGAGGGGGAGATGGAAACACCATATATTTT
>TRBJ2-7|NA|TRBV21-1|NA
CASNEWGSRFHEQYF
TGTGCCAGCAACGAGTGGGGGAGCAGGTTCCACGAGCAGTATTTC
>TRBJ2-3|NA|TRBV29-1|TRBD2
CSGPGGIGTDTQYF
TGTAGCGGTCCGGGAGGGATCGGGACAGATACGCAGTATTTT
>TRBJ1-1|NA|TRBV29-1|NA
CSARTVTSTEAFF
TGCAGCGCCAGGACAGTAACGAGCACTGAAGCTTTCTTT
>TRBJ1-1|NA|TRBV29-1|TRBD1
CGVLPGQGADSEAFF
TGCGGCGTTTTACCTGGACAGGGGGCAGACTCTGAAGCTTTCTTT
>TRBJ2-7|NA|TRBV11-2|NA
CARAVYRGAYEQYF
TGTGCCAGGGCAGTTTACCGGGGCGCCTACGAGCAGTACTTC
>TRBJ1-1|NA|TRBV30|NA
CVWTVNTEAFF
TGTGTCTGGACGGTGAACACCGAAGCTTTCTTT
>TRBJ2-2|many|TRBV5-1|NA
CASSLAGYTGELFF
TGCGCCAGCAGCTTGGCAGGGTACACCGGGGAGCTGTTTTTT
>TRBJ1-1|NA|TRBV28|TRBD1
CASSIVMGQGKAFF
TGTGCCAGCAGTATCGTAATGGGACAGGGTAAAGCTTTCTTT
>TRBJ2-5|once|TRBV11-2|NA
CASILAGEGGTQYF
TGTGCCAGCATCTTAGCAGGGGAGGGAGGGACCCAGTACTTC
>TRBJ2-3|NA|TRBV11-2|NA
CAGSLMGITDTQYF
TGTGCCGGCAGCTTAATGGGGATCACAGATACGCAGTATTTT